This TCR beta chain was sequenced in a study of blood T cell repertoires in COVID-19. Overall study: There were acute and convalescent COVID-19 samples, and they came from the United States, Italy and Spain. Nucleic acid was either cDNA or gDNA, and it came from T cells, B-cell-depleted T cells, or PBMCs.

Original data processing: Reference gene primer amplification gave estimated nucleated cell counts. Data came from immunoSEQ multiplex PCR; TCRdb stores just in-frame clones and leaves some out. For V, J and clone size, that table is used; D and trimming come from the DNA. The sample yields tens of thousands of clones, around 82% seen once. Sequencing input: peripheral blood. The source is a human donor in a cohort sampled during active COVID-19.

CDR3 amino acids: CASSPEGGVEQFF. CDR3 bases: TGTGCCAGCAGCCCCGAAGGGGGCGTTGAGCAGTTCTTC. This sequence joins TRBV9 and TRBJ2-1; TRBD1 matches 7 bases. V was pared by 4 bases and J by 9 bases, with 7 bases of the junction left unmatched. CDR1 is SGDLS, CDR2 YYNGEE, per germline. This CDR3 spans 13 amino acids.